The present T cell receptor (beta chain) was sequenced within a study of blood T cell repertoires in COVID-19. Trimming removed 7 bases at V and 2 bases at J, with 21 bases between. The CDR3 consists of 16 residues. CDR1 and CDR2 from the germline V gene are ENHRY and SYGVKD. Original handling: By means of reference gene primer amplification, nucleated cell counts were estimated. Assay used: immunoSEQ multiplex PCR; TCRdb lists only in-frame clones, some missing. V and J calls and clone size are copied from that table; D and trimming were computed from the DNA. The repertoire includes about 230,000 clones, 83% of them detected once, and roughly 7% sits in the top ten.

The chain combines TRBV10-3 with TRBJ2-7; weak D call: TRBD2 (6 bases). The sequence was obtained from a woman between 50 and 59 years old with acute or convalescent COVID-19. Material for sequencing was peripheral blood. For the CDR3, the DNA is TGTGCCATCAATTGCGGGGAGATGACCCTCCCCTACGAGCAGTACTTC. It translates to CAINCGEMTLPYEQYF.